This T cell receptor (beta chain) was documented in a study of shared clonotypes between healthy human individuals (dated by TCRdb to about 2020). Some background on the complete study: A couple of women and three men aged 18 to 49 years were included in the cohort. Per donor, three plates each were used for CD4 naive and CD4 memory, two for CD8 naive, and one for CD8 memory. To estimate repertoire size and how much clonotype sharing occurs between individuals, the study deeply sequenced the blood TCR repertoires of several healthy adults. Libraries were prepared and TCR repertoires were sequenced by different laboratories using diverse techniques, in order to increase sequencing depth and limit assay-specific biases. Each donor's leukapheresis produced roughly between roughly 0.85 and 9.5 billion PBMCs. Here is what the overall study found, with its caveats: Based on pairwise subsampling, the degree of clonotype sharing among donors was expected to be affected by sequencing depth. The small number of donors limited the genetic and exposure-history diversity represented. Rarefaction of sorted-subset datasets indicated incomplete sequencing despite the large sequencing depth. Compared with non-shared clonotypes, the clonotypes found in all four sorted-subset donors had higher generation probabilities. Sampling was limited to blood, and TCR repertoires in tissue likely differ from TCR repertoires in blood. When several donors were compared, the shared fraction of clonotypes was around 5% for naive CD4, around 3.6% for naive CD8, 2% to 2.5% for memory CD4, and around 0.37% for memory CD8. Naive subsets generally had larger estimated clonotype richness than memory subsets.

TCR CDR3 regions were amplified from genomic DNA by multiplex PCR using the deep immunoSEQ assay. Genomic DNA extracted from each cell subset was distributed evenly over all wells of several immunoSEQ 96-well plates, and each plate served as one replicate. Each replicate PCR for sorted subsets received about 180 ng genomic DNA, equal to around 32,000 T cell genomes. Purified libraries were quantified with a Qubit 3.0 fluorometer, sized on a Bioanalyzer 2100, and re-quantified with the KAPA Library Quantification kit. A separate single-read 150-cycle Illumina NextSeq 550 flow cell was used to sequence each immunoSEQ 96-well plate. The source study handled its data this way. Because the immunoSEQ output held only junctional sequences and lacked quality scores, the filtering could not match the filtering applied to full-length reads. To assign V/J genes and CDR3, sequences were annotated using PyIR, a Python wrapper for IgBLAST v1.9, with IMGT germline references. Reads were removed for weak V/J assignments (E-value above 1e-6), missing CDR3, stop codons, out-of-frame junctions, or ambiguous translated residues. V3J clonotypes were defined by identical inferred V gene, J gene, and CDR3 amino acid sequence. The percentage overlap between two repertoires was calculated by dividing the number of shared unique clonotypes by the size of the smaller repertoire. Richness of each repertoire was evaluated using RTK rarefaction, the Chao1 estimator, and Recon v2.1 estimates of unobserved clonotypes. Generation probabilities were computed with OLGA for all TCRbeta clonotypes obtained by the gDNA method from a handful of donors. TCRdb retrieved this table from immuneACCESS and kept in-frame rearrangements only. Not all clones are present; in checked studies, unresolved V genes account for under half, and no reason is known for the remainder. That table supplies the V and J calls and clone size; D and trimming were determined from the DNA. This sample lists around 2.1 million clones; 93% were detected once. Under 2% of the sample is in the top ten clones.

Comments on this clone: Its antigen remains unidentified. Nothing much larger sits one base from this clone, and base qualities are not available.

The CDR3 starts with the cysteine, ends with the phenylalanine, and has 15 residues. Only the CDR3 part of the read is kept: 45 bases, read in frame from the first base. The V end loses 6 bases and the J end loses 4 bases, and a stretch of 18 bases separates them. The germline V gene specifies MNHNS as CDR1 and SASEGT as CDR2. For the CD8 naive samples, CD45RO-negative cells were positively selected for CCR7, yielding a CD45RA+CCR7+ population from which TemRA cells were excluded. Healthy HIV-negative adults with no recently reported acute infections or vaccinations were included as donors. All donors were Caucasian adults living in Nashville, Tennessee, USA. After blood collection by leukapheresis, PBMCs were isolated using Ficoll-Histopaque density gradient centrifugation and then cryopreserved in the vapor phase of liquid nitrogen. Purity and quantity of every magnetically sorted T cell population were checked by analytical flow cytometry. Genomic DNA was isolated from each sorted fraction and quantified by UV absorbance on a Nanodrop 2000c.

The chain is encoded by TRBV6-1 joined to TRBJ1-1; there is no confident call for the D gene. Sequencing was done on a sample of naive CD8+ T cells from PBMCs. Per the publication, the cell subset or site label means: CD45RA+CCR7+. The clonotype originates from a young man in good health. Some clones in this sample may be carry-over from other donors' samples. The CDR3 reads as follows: CASRISEFEFTEAFF. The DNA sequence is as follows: TGTGCCAGCAGAATCAGTGAGTTTGAATTCACTGAAGCTTTCTTT.